A selection of T cell receptor beta chains follows, all from one sample in a study of control samples from healthy donors and cancer patients. Only in-frame clones appear in the TCRdb table, and some are missing; sequencing was by immunoSEQ multiplex PCR. This table has some 410,000 clones, 75% to 95% appearing once. Sample: PBMCs. The receptors originated from a middle-aged man with head and neck cancer. Both conserved end residues are part of each CDR3. Fields, in order: D gene, V gene, clone size, J gene, CDR3 DNA, CDR3 protein. D genes are given only for firm matches. For some rows the clone size is stated as once, few or many, or as a class when expanded; others skip it.

D: TRBD1
V: TRBV5-1
size: -
J: TRBJ1-2
DNA: TGCGCCAGCAGCTTGCAAATGGGACAGGGAGGCTATGGCTACACCTTC
CDR3: CASSLQMGQGGYGYTF

D: -
V: TRBV19
size: once
J: TRBJ2-5
DNA: TGTGCCAGTGCTTGGGGGCGTGGGGAGACCCAGTACTTC
CDR3: CASAWGRGETQYF

D: -
V: TRBV4-2
size: -
J: TRBJ1-4
DNA: TGTGCCAGCAGCCAAGATCTGCAGGATATCGGTGAAAAACTGTTTTTT
CDR3: CASSQDLQDIGEKLFF

D: -
V: TRBV7-9
size: -
J: TRBJ1-2
DNA: TGTGCCAGCAGCTTAGAGGGCAGGGAAAGCGGCTACACCTTC
CDR3: CASSLEGRESGYTF

D: TRBD1
V: TRBV19
size: -
J: TRBJ2-7
DNA: TGTGCCAGTAGTCCACAGCGGGACAGGGGCTCTAACGAGCAGTACTTC
CDR3: CASSPQRDRGSNEQYF

D: TRBD1
V: TRBV27
size: -
J: TRBJ2-1
DNA: TGTGCCAGCAGTTTTTTACAGGGGTTCCTCAATGAGCAGTTCTTC
CDR3: CASSFLQGFLNEQFF

D: -
V: TRBV11-2
size: -
J: TRBJ1-1
DNA: TGTGCCAGCAGCTTACACGAGGGGCAGGCTTTCTTT
CDR3: CASSLHEGQAFF

D: -
V: TRBV30
size: -
J: TRBJ1-5
DNA: TGTGCCTGGAGTACCCAGGGTAACAATCAGCCCCAGCATTTT
CDR3: CAWSTQGNNQPQHF

D: TRBD1
V: TRBV30
size: -
J: TRBJ2-7
DNA: TGTGCCTGGAGTTCAACAGGGGGCCTAGTTTACGAGCAGTACTTC
CDR3: CAWSSTGGLVYEQYF

D: TRBD2
V: TRBV6-5
size: -
J: TRBJ2-2
DNA: TGTGCCAGCAGTTACGGACTAGCTAGGGGCACCGGGGAGCTGTTTTTT
CDR3: CASSYGLARGTGELFF

D: -
V: TRBV5-4
size: once
J: TRBJ2-3
DNA: TGTGCCAGCAGCTGGGCAGATACGCAGTATTTT
CDR3: CASSWADTQYF

D: -
V: TRBV27
size: -
J: TRBJ2-3
DNA: TGTGCCAGCAGTCCCGACACAGATACGCAGTATTTT
CDR3: CASSPDTDTQYF

D: -
V: TRBV7-6
size: once
J: TRBJ2-1
DNA: TGTGCCAGCAGCTTCCCAGGGGCGGGGGAGAATGAGCAGTTCTTC
CDR3: CASSFPGAGENEQFF

D: -
V: TRBV5-6
size: -
J: TRBJ2-3
DNA: TGTGCCAGCAGCTTGGCGACCACAGATACGCAGTATTTT
CDR3: CASSLATTDTQYF

D: -
V: TRBV7-3
size: once
J: TRBJ2-2
DNA: TGTGCCAGCAGCCTCACGGCGGTGGGGGAGCTGTTTTTT
CDR3: CASSLTAVGELFF

D: -
V: TRBV6-5
size: -
J: TRBJ2-5
DNA: TGTGCCAGCACCACAACCGGGGGGCTGCGAGAGACCCAGTACTTC
CDR3: CASTTTGGLRETQYF

D: -
V: TRBV18
size: -
J: TRBJ2-6
DNA: TGTGCCAGCTCTCACTTTACCCGGGACGGCGTTGGGGCCAACGTCCTGACTTTC
CDR3: CASSHFTRDGVGANVLTF